Presented here are 3 T cell receptor beta chains from one specimen sequenced in a study of blood T cell repertoires in COVID-19. Here immunoSEQ multiplex PCR was the method, and the copy in TCRdb shows in-frame clones only, minus some. The sample carries roughly 160,000 clones, over 80% recorded once. The material sequenced was PBMCs or T cells enriched from blood (not recorded which). Receptor source: a woman aged 55-69 years who had recovered from COVID-19.

J is TRBJ1-2 and V is TRBV28, with unresolved D. In germline, CDR1 is MDHEN, CDR2 SYDVKM. The germline V and J ends were trimmed by 7 bases and 8 bases, with 14 bases remaining between them. This CDR3 contains 12 residues. CDR3 amino acids: CASIPPHGGYTF. The CDR3 DNA sequence: TGTGCCAGCATCCCCCCCCATGGCGGCTACACCTTC.

The chain combines TRBV6-5 with TRBJ2-7; D perhaps matches TRBD1 (5 bases). The V end lost 6 bases, the J end lost 0 bases, and 12 bases lay between the germline ends. The CDR3 contains 14 residues. Looked up from germline, CDR1 is MNHEY and CDR2 is SVGAGI. The CDR3 DNA reads as TGTGCCAGCAGGCAAGACAGAAGCTCCTACGAGCAGTACTTC. Its protein product is CASRQDRSSYEQYF.

The V and J genes are TRBV3-1 (or the pseudogene TRBV3-2) and TRBJ2-1, with TRBD2 matching 8 bases. The germline V gene encodes CDR1 LGHDT and CDR2 YNNKEL (reference sequence). J gave up 8 bases and V 2 bases, and 11 bases lay outside the gene matches. CDR3 length: 16 amino acids. CDR3 bases: TGTGCCAGCAGCCAACAAAGGGATGGACTAGCTGATGAGCAGTTCTTC. Encoded protein: CASSQQRDGLADEQFF.